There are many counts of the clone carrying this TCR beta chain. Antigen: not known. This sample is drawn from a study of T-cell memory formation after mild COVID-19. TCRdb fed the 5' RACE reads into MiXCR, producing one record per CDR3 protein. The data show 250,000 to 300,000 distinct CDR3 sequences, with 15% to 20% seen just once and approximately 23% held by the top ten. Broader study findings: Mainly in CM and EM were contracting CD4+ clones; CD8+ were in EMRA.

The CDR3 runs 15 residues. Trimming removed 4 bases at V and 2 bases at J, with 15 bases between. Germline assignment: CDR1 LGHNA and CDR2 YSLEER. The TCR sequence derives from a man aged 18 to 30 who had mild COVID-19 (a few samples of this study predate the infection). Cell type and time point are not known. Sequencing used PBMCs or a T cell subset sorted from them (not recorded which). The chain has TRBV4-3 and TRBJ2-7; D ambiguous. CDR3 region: CASSLLAAATYEQYF. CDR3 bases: TGCGCCAGCAGCCTCCTTGCGGCAGCTACCTACGAGCAGTACTTC.